This T cell receptor (beta chain) comes out of a study of cytomegalovirus exposure and HLA in healthy donors (dated by TCRdb to about 2017). Context from the whole study: An earlier analysis of several hundred of the donors reported about 290 Gb of sequence data and around 110 million unique TCR beta sequences from about 179 million T cells. An early release covering 550 to 700 HLA-typed donors comprised approximately 300 gigabases of sequencing data and tens of millions of unique TCR sequences. Of the approximately 400 genotyped donors, over 65% fell in the genetic ancestry cluster associated with self-reported Caucasian donors. The study was designed to test whether signatures of past pathogen exposure could be identified by cataloging public T cell receptors. The study used immunosequencing to profile the T cell repertoires of 666 subjects and linked those repertoires to cytomegalovirus serostatus. Besides the first cohort of roughly 700 subjects, a separate validation cohort made up of over 100 different subjects was used. To predict cytomegalovirus infection status, the study combined high-throughput TCR immunosequencing, statistical association of individual TCRs with disease status, and machine learning. In a later analysis, previously published TCR beta repertoires from several hundred donors were re-analyzed and high-resolution HLA genotyping was added so that TCR occurrence patterns could be studied. The later analysis used no new phenotypic data to find candidate immune exposures, relying instead on TCR beta sequences and their occurrence across donors. An earlier analysis of some 500 of the donors applied high-throughput TCR beta sequencing to assess whether each TCR beta V gene segment acted as functional or pseudogenic. Donor age, sex, ethnicity and CMV serostatus were compiled together with the repertoire data. Genome-wide SNP genotypes for about 65% of the roughly 700 donors were used in a later genetic analysis, which treated that subset as a discovery cohort. All discovery cohort repertoires had been generated using a single sequencing platform. Both class I and class II loci were covered by HLA typing, at four-digit resolution. The number of donors typed differed by locus, with 629-630 for A, B, C, DRB1 and DQB1, roughly 520 for DQA1, approximately 580 for DPA1, and 450 to 480 for DPB1. Because of strong linkage in the cohort, five DR-DQ haplotypes were treated as single units for association and clustering. Across approximately 400 genotyped donors of the cohort, an average of about 220,000 unique TCR beta nucleotide sequences per donor were sequenced, and roughly 20% of those sequences were non-productive.

This clone showed up just once. Its recognized antigen is unknown. Base qualities are not provided; no much larger clone lies one nucleotide away. The research as a whole found: A later analysis found that HLA-associated TCR beta chains were more clonally expanded and had lower generation probabilities than equally common non-associated chains. Some IMGT-functional V segments, including TRBV6-2 and TRBV6-3, could not be distinguished by the 87-base-pair reads and were therefore excluded. In a later genetic analysis, fewer N-insertions in productive TCRs were reported among donors in an Asian-associated ancestry cluster than the approximately 710-donor mean. In both the original and validation cohorts, the classifier was reported to diagnose cytomegalovirus status with high specificity and sensitivity. At a false discovery rate of 0.05, a later analysis linked around 15,000 TCR beta sequences to specific HLA alleles. The presence/absence analyses assumed that sequencing depth was roughly uniform across donors, and that assumption may not be true. Broadly in line with IMGT annotations, most TCR beta V segments showed up in productive rearrangements about 87% or about 30% of the time in an earlier analysis of approximately 640 of the donors. Across donors, most TCR sequences were observed very rarely, whereas some public TCRs were present in many individuals. A further reported finding was that TCR beta sequences accurately predicted the HLA-A and HLA-B alleles for most subjects in the first cohort. Over 15 rarely observed V segments, including chromosome 9 orphons, were excluded from the earlier analysis of a few hundred of the donors because counts were too low. A total of 150 to 200 TCR beta chains were listed by the study as associated with cytomegalovirus. A later genetic analysis associated a missense DCLRE1C variant with V-gene and J-gene trimming of TCR beta chains, and an independent cohort replicated the association. According to the authors, the approach could potentially be generalized to other disease states and immunological phenotypes. Strong co-occurrence of HLA alleles, especially DR and DQ, made assigning TCR associations to individual alleles difficult. In vitro tests confirmed that a few of the cytomegalovirus-associated TCR beta chains recognize cytomegalovirus antigens. In this cohort, only TCR beta chains were sequenced, and detectable features were limited by the absence of alpha or paired-chain data. In a later analysis, most CMV-associated TCR beta chains were found to appear HLA-restricted, with HLA associations seemingly driven largely by CMV exposure. According to a later analysis, TCR association rates differed among HLA loci, with DRB1 alleles showing the most associated TCRs and HLA-C alleles showing the fewest. Correlated functional status among segregating V segments might reflect linkage disequilibrium, but an unknown experimental factor could not be ruled out. In a later analysis, several top co-occurrence clusters were reported to appear linked to parvovirus B19, influenza, CMV and Epstein-Barr virus. The sequencing pipeline was judged likely to have produced a cluster of highly shared sequence variants as a technical artifact. Because HLA typing was unavailable for some donors at each locus, only the typed subset was used in association tests. The only immune exposure information available for the cohort was CMV serostatus.

CDR1 GTSNPN and CDR2 SVGIG were looked up in the germline V gene (reference sequence). From the cysteine up to the phenylalanine, the CDR3 has a length of 14 residues. Only the CDR3 part of the read is kept: 42 bases, read in frame from the first base. Cut back by 4 bases and 6 bases, the V and J ends lie 18 bases apart. The cohort comprised under 700 healthy bone marrow donors. At the time of sampling, all cohort members were nominally healthy, though unrecorded immune exposures were likely present. The donor tested CMV seropositive, placing the donor among the 289 seropositive members of the cohort. A peripheral blood sample was provided by each donor, and peripheral blood mononuclear cells were used for TCR beta sequencing. The Qiagen DNeasy Blood Extraction Kit was used to extract genomic DNA from the blood cell samples. The protocol used for the library was the immunoSEQ multiplex PCR assay. For the multiplex PCR, a mixture combining 60 forward primers for TCR Vbeta segments and 13 reverse primers for TCR Jbeta segments was used. Amplification of the CDR3 region of rearranged TCR beta genes was performed with a multiplex PCR assay on genomic DNA. The Illumina HiSeq System was used to sequence the amplified TCR beta libraries as 87-base-pair reads. In the paper's pipeline: In a later analysis, tens of millions of unique TCR beta chains were counted across the 500 to 700 repertoires, and approximately 9.9 million of these chains were shared by at least two donors. A nearest-neighbor algorithm error-corrected the raw reads and collapsed the reads into unique sequences, merging closely related sequences to remove PCR and sequencing errors. Alignment of CDR3 sequences to IMGT reference sequences was used to assign V, D and J gene segments. Each retained sequence needed at least a six-nucleotide match to both a V gene segment and a J gene segment. A rearrangement counted as productive if the CDR3 had no stop codons and remained in frame with V and J, and every other rearrangement counted as non-productive. CDR3 was defined by IMGT convention, running from the second conserved V-encoded cysteine to the conserved J-encoded phenylalanine. The earlier analysis of 587 of the donors excluded sequences that lacked an unambiguous match to a single V gene segment. In an earlier analysis of several hundred of the donors, a V segment was called functional when productive rearrangements were above 56.7%, and segregating when the standard deviation between donors exceeded 5%. A statistical classification framework was built to diagnose cytomegalovirus status from the catalog of TCR beta chain sequences. In a later analysis, TCR nucleotide sequences were compared against IMGT/GENE-DB human TR gene sequences so that V and J genes could be assigned. In a later analysis, CDR3 sequences and most-parsimonious VDJ recombination scenarios were assigned using the TCRdist pipeline. A later analysis defined each TCR beta chain by its CDR3 amino acid sequence plus V-gene family, and excluded reads lacking a unique V-gene family. In a later analysis, 450 to 600 highly shared, low-generation-probability nucleotide sequences were removed to address suspected cross-contamination and a sequencing artifact. In a later analysis, a clonal expansion index for each public chain was calculated from normalized within-repertoire ranks of inferred template counts. Generation probabilities in a later analysis came from a VDJ recombination model fitted to out-of-frame rearrangements, and those results were checked against IGoR. A later analysis scored TCR-TCR, TCR-HLA and TCR-CMV co-occurrence with hypergeometric tests, applying a repertoire-size bias correction to TCR pairs. A later analysis estimated false discovery rates by permuting HLA or CMV assignments 20 times. A later analysis grouped co-occurring TCRs with DBSCAN, adding TCRdist sequence similarity when clustering within HLA-allele-positive subsets. Repertoires with fewer than 30,000 or more than 120,000 public chains were left out of co-occurrence clustering, as were five repertoires with anomalous nucleotide sharing. This immuneACCESS table, as held by TCRdb, lists in-frame sequences with V and J called but not all clones. Of the missing ones, under half trace to an unresolved V gene in checked studies; the others have no known cause. V, J and clone size were drawn from that table, and D and trimming were deduced from the DNA. For this sample the table gives some 250,000 clones, of which roughly 82% were detected only once. The ten most abundant clones make up 5% to 6% of the sample.

Sequencing used PBMCs. The sequence came from a woman aged 40 to 50 in good health and CMV-seropositive. The sequence is built from TRBV30 and TRBJ1-1; the best D guess is TRBD1, with 6 bases matching. The bases read TGTGCCTGGACCACGGCCGGGGGGCGAGCTGAAGCTTTCTTT. Translated, this is CAWTTAGGRAEAFF.